These 18 T cell receptor beta chains were all obtained from the same sample, sequenced in a study of Ad26.COV2.S vaccination and SARS-CoV-2 variants. The treatment: about 20 received Ad26.COV2.S at low or high dose, single or two shots; 5 received placebo; per-sample allocation not given. Samples came from day 63 after the first vaccine or placebo injection. Measured with immunoSEQ multiplex PCR; TCRdb has only the in-frame clones, and not every one. The sample consists of some 520,000 clones, around 90% of them appearing once. Here the sequenced sample was peripheral blood, taken in a trial of Ad26.COV2.S vaccine versus placebo. These receptors were collected from a person aged 18-65 years who received the Ad26.COV2.S COVID-19 vaccine or a placebo.

The chain has TRBV29-1 and TRBJ2-2, with 10 bases that match TRBD1. The germline V gene has CDR1 SQVTM and CDR2 ANQGSEA. J gave up 0 bases and V 7 bases, and 5 bases lay outside the gene matches. The CDR3 sequence is 15 residues long. CDR3 residues: CSGTGGSANTGELFF. CDR3 coding DNA: TGCAGCGGGACAGGGGGATCGGCGAACACCGGGGAGCTGTTTTTT.

V gene TRBV24-1 combines with J gene TRBJ2-7, with 7 bases fitting TRBD1. CDR1 is KGHDR and CDR2 is SFDVKD in the germline V gene. This CDR3 comprises 14 residues. The J segment lost 4 bases and the V segment lost 9 bases, leaving 11 bases of the junction unmatched. Here the CDR3 reads CATGISGQPYEQYF. In nucleotides, the CDR3 is TGTGCCACCGGGATTTCGGGACAGCCATACGAGCAGTACTTC.

This clone was picked up one time. The chain joins TRBV28 to TRBJ1-1; D is uncertain. CDR3 size: 17 residues. The germline V gene encodes CDR1 MDHEN and CDR2 SYDVKM. Deletions cut 3 bases from V and 4 bases from J, with 21 bases between. CDR3 protein: CASSLRLGSVDGTEAFF. The CDR3 nucleotides are TGTGCCAGCAGTTTGAGATTGGGCAGCGTGGACGGCACTGAAGCTTTCTTT.

The rearrangement uses TRBV27 and TRBJ1-1, with 7 positions matching TRBD1. V lost 5 bases, J lost 5 bases, and 5 bases stayed unmatched. The germline V gene encodes CDR1 MNHEY and CDR2 SMNVEV (reference sequence). CDR3 length: 13 amino acids. CDR3 sequence (DNA): TGTGCCAGCAGTCCCAGGGGGGTTACTGAAGCTTTCTTT. It encodes CASSPRGVTEAFF.

This chain links TRBV5-6 with TRBJ1-6, with a tentative D call TRBD1 (6 bases). Trimming removed 0 bases at V and 5 bases at J, with 15 bases between. Germline CDR1 reads SGHDT; CDR2 reads YYEEEE. The CDR3 length is 17 residues. The CDR3 DNA reads as TGTGCCAGCAGCTTGGGGGGGCCTAACGTCAATAATTCACCCCTCCACTTT. Translated: CASSLGGPNVNNSPLHF.

J is TRBJ2-7 and V is TRBV6-2 or TRBV6-3; no definite D call. The CDR3 is 13 residues long. CDR1 is MNHEY, CDR2 SVGEGT, per germline. The V and J ends lost 0 bases and 6 bases respectively, with 9 bases between them. CDR3 coding DNA: TGTGCCAGCAGTTACTCAAGGCTGATCGAGCAGTACTTC. The encoded protein is CASSYSRLIEQYF.

The rearrangement uses TRBV25-1 and TRBJ2-5; tentative D call: TRBD2 (5 bases). Trimming took 4 bases from V and 0 from J, leaving 12 bases between them. This CDR3 has 15 amino acids. Germline V gene lookup returns CDR1 MGHDK and CDR2 SYGVNS. The CDR3 reads CASSAPTGYQETQYF. Written as DNA, the CDR3 is TGTGCCAGCAGTGCGCCGACGGGGTACCAAGAGACCCAGTACTTC.

The CDR3 nucleotides read TGTGCCAGCAGCTTAACAAACCTACCTGGGGCTTTCTTT. Its protein is CASSLTNLPGAFF. The gene calls are TRBV7-3 and TRBJ1-1; D remains unclear. Trimming left V 0 bases short and J 11 bases short, with 13 bases between. The germline CDR1 and CDR2 sequences are SGHTA and FQGTGA. This CDR3 spans 13 amino acids.

The chain couples TRBV28 to TRBJ2-3, with unresolved D. The V gene's germline CDR1 is MDHEN and CDR2 SYDVKM. The CDR3 covers 17 residues. The germline V and J ends were trimmed by 2 bases and 1 base, with 16 bases remaining between them. This chain's CDR3 is CASSLLSVPAGTDTQYF. CDR3 sequence (DNA): TGTGCCAGCAGTTTACTGTCCGTCCCGGCGGGCACAGATACGCAGTATTTT.

The rearrangement joins TRBV7-9 to TRBJ2-2; D perhaps matches TRBD2 (6 bases). CDR3 length equals 19 residues. Germline CDR1 is SEHNR and CDR2 is FQNEAQ (reference sequence). V was cut by 7 bases and J by 0 bases, with 24 bases left in between. The CDR3 DNA sequence: TGTGCCAGCACCAGACGGTGGGGGAGGACTACATCGAACACCGGGGAGCTGTTTTTT. Its translation is CASTRRWGRTTSNTGELFF.

The chain is built from TRBV27 and TRBJ1-4; TRBD1 matches at 7 bases. CDR3 length equals 15 residues. V lost 3 bases, J lost 5 bases, and 6 bases stayed unmatched. The germline CDR1 and CDR2 sequences are MNHEY and SMNVEV (reference sequence). The DNA for the CDR3 is TGTGCCAGCAGTTTCTCAGGGACAGAGAATGAAAAACTGTTTTTT. Translation: CASSFSGTENEKLFF.

The gene calls are TRBV19 and TRBJ1-5; D gene uncertain. The CDR3 runs 15 residues. Germline CDR1 and CDR2: LNHDA and SQIVND (reference sequence). The V end was cut by 3 bases, the J end by 2 bases, with 11 bases between. CDR3 sequence (DNA): TGTGCCAGTAGTATCAACCGGTGGGGCAATCAGCCCCAGCATTTT. It is translated as CASSINRWGNQPQHF.

This sequence joins TRBV5-1 and TRBJ2-1; 13 bases are a match to TRBD2. The V gene's germline CDR1 is SGHRS and CDR2 YFSETQ. Unmatched junction bases numbered 10, after V lost 6 bases and J lost 10 bases. The CDR3 consists of 15 residues. The CDR3 region is CASIEGLAGAREQFF. DNA of the CDR3: TGCGCCAGCATCGAAGGACTAGCGGGAGCTCGAGAGCAGTTCTTC.

The gene calls are TRBV7-2 and TRBJ2-1, with 10 bases identical to TRBD1. This CDR3 contains 15 residues. Germline V gene data show CDR1 as SGHTA and CDR2 as FQGNSA. V lost 1 base and J lost 9; bases outside the gene matches: 6. CDR3 amino acids: CASSLGGQGFFEQFF. The CDR3 DNA sequence: TGTGCCAGCAGCTTAGGGGGACAGGGGTTTTTTGAGCAGTTCTTC.

The V and J genes are TRBV6-5 and TRBJ2-1, with 9 bases matching TRBD2. This CDR3 has 14 amino acids. Germline CDR1 is MNHEY and CDR2 is SVGAGI. The trim removed 5 bases at V and 8 bases at J, leaving 7 bases unmatched. CDR3 sequence (DNA): TGTGCCAGCAGTCCAGGACTAGCGTCGGATGAGCAGTTCTTC. Protein: CASSPGLASDEQFF.

This clone showed up just once. The chain recombines TRBV24-1 with TRBJ2-7; possible D gene TRBD1, 6 bases. Trimming removed 5 bases from V and 3 bases from J, with 16 bases in between. The CDR3 is 15 residues long. Germline V gene data show CDR1 as KGHDR and CDR2 as SFDVKD. The CDR3, as DNA: TGTGCCACCAGTGGGACAGCCACCAGGGTCTACGAGCAGTACTTC. It encodes CATSGTATRVYEQYF.

The chain has TRBV27 and TRBJ1-2; tentative D call: TRBD1 (5 bases). From germline, CDR1 is MNHEY and CDR2 SMNVEV (reference sequence). Trimming removed 2 bases from V and 6 bases from J, with 10 bases in between. CDR3 size: 13 residues. The CDR3 nucleotides read TGTGCCAGCAGTTTAACTCGGGGGGATGGCTACACCTTC. As protein: CASSLTRGDGYTF.

The chain combines TRBV7-3 with TRBJ2-1, with no clear D. From germline, CDR1 is SGHTA and CDR2 FQGTGA. The V gene lost 2 bases and the J gene lost 5 bases, with 7 bases spanning the gap. This CDR3 has 13 residues. Here the CDR3 DNA reads TGTGCCAGCAGCTTAGGTCTCCACAATGAGCAGTTCTTC. Encoded protein: CASSLGLHNEQFF.